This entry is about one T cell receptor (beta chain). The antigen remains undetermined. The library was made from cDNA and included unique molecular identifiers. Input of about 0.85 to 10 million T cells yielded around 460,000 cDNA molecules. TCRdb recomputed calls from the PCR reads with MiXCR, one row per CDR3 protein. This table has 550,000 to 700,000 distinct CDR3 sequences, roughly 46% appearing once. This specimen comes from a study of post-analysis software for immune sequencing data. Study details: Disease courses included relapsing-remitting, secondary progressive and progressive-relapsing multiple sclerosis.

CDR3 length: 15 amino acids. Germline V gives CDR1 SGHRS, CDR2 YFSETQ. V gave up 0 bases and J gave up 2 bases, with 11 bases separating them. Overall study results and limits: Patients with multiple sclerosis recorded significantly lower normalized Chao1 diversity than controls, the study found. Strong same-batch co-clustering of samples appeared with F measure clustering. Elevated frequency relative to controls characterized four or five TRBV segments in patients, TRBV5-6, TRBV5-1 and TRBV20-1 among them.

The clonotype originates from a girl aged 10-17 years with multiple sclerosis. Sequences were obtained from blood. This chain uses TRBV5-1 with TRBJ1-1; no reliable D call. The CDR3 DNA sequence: TGCGCCAGCAGCTTGGGCCCCGCCGGCAACACTGAAGCTTTCTTT. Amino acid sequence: CASSLGPAGNTEAFF. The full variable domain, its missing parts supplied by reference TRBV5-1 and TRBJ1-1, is KAGVTQTPRYLIKTRGQQVTLSCSPISGHRSVSWYQQTPGQGLQFLFEYFSETQRNKGNFPGRFSGRQFSNSRSEMNVSTLELGDSALYLCASSLGPAGNTEAFFGQGTRLTVV.